The present T cell receptor (beta chain) was sequenced within a study of cytomegalovirus exposure and HLA in healthy donors. 60 Vbeta and 13 Jbeta primers were used in PCR. Here immunoSEQ multiplex PCR was the method, and the copy in TCRdb shows in-frame clones only, minus some. The sample holds 150,000 to 200,000 clones, about 80% seen once. Per germline, CDR1 MNHNY and CDR2 SVGAGI (reference sequence). CDR3 length: 14 amino acids. Between the trimmed V and J ends, which lost 5 bases and 0 bases, there was a span of 9 bases. The V call is TRBV6-6, the J call TRBJ2-3; D may be TRBD2 (5 bases). The sequence derives from a woman aged 30 to 39 in good health and CMV-seropositive. Sequencing was carried out using PBMCs. The CDR3: CASSEEDSTDTQYF. The CDR3 DNA follows: TGTGCCAGCAGTGAGGAGGACAGCACAGATACGCAGTATTTT.